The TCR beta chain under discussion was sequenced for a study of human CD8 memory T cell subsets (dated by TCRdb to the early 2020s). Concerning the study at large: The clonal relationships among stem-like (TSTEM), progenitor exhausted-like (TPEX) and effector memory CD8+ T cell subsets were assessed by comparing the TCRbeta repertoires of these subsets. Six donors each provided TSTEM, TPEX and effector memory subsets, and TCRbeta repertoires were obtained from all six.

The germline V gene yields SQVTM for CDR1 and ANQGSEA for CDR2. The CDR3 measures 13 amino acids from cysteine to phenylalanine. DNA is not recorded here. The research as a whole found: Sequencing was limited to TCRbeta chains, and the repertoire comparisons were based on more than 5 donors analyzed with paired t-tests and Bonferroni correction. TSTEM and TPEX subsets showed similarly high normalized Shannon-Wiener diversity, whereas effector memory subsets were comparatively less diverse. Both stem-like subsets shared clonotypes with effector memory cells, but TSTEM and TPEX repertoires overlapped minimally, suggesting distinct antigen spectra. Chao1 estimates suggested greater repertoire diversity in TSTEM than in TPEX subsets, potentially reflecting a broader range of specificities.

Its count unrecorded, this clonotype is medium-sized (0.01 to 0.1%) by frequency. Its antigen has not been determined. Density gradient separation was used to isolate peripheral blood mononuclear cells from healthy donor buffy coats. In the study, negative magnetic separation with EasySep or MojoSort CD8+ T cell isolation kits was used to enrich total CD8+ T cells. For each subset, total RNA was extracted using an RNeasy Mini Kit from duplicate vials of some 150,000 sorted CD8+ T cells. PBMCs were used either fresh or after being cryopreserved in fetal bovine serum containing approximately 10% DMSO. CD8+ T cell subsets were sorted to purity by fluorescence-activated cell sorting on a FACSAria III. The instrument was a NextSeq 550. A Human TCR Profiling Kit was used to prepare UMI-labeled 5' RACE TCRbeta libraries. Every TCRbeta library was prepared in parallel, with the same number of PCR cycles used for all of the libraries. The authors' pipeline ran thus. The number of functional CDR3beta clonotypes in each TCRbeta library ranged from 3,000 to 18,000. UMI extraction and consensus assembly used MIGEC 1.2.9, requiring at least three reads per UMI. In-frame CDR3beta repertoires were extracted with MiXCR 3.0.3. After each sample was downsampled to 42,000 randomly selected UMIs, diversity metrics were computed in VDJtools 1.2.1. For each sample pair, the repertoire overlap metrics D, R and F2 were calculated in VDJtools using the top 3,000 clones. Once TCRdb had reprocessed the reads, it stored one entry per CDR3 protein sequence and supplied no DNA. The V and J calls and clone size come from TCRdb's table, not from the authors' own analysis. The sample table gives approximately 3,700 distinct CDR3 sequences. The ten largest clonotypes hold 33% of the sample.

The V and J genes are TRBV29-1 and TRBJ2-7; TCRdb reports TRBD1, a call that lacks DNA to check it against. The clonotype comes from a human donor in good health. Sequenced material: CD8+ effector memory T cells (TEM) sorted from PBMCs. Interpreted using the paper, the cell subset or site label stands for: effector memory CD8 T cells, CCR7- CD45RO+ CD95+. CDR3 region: CSVGAGEGYEQYF.